The source of this T cell receptor (beta chain) is a study of T cells in Graves' hyperthyroidism and ophthalmopathy. Looking at the study overall: Before treatment of any kind, peripheral blood was taken at initial diagnosis.

Amplification of TCR beta CDR3 regions was performed using RNA transcripts as template. The HTBI primer set drove a first-round RT-PCR of the TCR CDR3. TCRdb fed the multiplex PCR reads into MiXCR, producing one record per CDR3 protein. The sample yields hundreds of thousands of distinct CDR3 sequences, about a sixth seen once. Used for diagnoses were clinical symptoms, serum thyroxine and TRAb, thyroid ultrasound and orbital computed tomography. The PBMCs had their origin in roughly 9.4 ml of fresh peripheral blood. In its sample, this clonotype was seen many times. Its antigen is as yet unknown. Looked up from germline, CDR1 is LGHDT and CDR2 is YNNKEL (reference sequence). The CDR3 loop spans 14 amino acids. V was pared by 1 base and J by 1 base, with 6 bases between. Study-level points and caveats: Separation of ophthalmopathy from stable hyperthyroidism was achieved by a 13 V-J model.

The sequence derives from a woman aged 55-70 years with Graves' ophthalmopathy. The chain joins TRBV3-1 to TRBJ2-3; tentatively, D is TRBD2 (6 bases). Sample: blood. The CDR3 region has the DNA TGTGCCAGCAGCCAAGGACTAGGCACAGATACGCAGTATTTT. Amino acid sequence: CASSQGLGTDTQYF.